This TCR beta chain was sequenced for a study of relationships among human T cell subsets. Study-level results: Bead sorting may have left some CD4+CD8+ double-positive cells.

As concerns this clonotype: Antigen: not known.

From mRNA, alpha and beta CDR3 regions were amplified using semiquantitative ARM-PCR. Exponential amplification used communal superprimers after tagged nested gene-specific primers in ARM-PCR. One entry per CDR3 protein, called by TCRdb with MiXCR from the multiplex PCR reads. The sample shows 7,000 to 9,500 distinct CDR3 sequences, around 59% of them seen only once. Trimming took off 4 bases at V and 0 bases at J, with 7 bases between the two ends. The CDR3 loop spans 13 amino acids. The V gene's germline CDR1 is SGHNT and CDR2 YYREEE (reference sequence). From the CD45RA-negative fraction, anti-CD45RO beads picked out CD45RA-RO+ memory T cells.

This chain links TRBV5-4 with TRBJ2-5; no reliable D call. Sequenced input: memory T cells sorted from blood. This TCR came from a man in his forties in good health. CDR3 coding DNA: TGTGCCAGCAGCGGTGGGAACCAAGAGACCCAGTACTTC. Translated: CASSGGNQETQYF.